Detailed here is one TCR beta chain. Its antigen is still unknown. The sample holds no much larger clone one base away, and base qualities are not on file. TCRbeta CDR3 regions were amplified from genomic DNA using the immunoSEQ Assay, a bias-controlled multiplex PCR. As for the authors' bioinformatics: The number of nucleated cells in each sample was estimated from the amplification of reference gene primers within the assay. Sequence reads were collapsed and filtered to measure the absolute abundance of every unique TCRbeta CDR3 rearrangement. For each sample, productive Simpson clonality was calculated as the square root of Simpson's diversity index across productive rearrangements. The immuneACCESS repertoire file appears here via TCRdb, limited to in-frame rearrangements. These files lack a portion of the clones; in checked studies, under half of the deficit traces to unresolved V genes, and the cause of the others is not known. The D gene and trimming were derived from the DNA, and the V and J assignments and clone size from that table. Counted in this sample were 310,000 or so clones; 70% to 90% of them appeared once. Approximately 9.4% of the sample belongs to the ten largest clones.

The CDR3 holds 14 amino acids from the cysteine to the phenylalanine. Only the CDR3 region is kept as DNA, spanning 42 bases read in frame from base 1. V is trimmed back by 6 bases and J by 0 bases, and the junction contains 2 bases that no gene match accounts for. CDR1 and CDR2, looked up from the germline V gene, are MNHEY and SVGEGT. Participants in the prospective study were aged roughly 18 to 89 years, lived in 20 to 30 United States geographic areas, and enrolled through a virtual design. Cohort assignment in the prospective study relied on participant-reported clinical history from a screening survey and a study questionnaire. ImmuneRACE Cohort 3 recovered participants were defined by two consecutive negative NP/OP PCR tests, healthcare professional clearance, or symptom resolution. In the prospective study, whole blood, serum and a nasopharyngeal or oropharyngeal swab were collected from each participant by mobile phlebotomists. Participants in the prospective study had the option to provide additional blood draws and questionnaires over a 2-month period. Before DNA extraction, prospective study blood samples were shipped either frozen or at room temperature.

The data stem from a study of blood T cell repertoires in COVID-19 (dated by TCRdb to about 2020). For the wider study: Collaborator samples came from the United States, Italy and Spain and covered acute and convalescent phases of COVID-19. The prospective study material was composed of cDNA or gDNA derived from T cells, B-cell-depleted T cells, or PBMCs. Subjects who had been exposed to COVID-19, were actively infected with it, or had recovered from it provided the deeply sampled blood TCRbeta repertoires that made up the dataset. The repertoires were released in a freely available public database intended as a resource for research on the immune response to SARS-CoV-2. The samples were drawn from two sources: the first 160 participants of the ongoing ImmuneRACE study, and 1,200 or so subjects contributed by 6 global collaborators. Sample metadata almost always included a de-identified subject ID, COVID-19 status, age in years and sex. Where available, HLA class I and class II types were obtained from metadata supplied by the sample provider rather than from assay-based typing. Summary of the overall study and its limitations: Clinical and demographic metadata were provided uncurated, with the amount varying by source and participant.

The sample comprised PBMCs or T cells enriched from blood (not recorded which). This clonotype was obtained from a woman aged 40 to 50 who had recovered from COVID-19. The chain joins TRBV6-2 or TRBV6-3 to TRBJ2-7; TRBD2 matches 10 bases in the middle. The DNA is TGTGCCAGCAGCTTAGCGGGAGGCTCCTACGAGCAGTACTTC. Translated, this gives CASSLAGGSYEQYF.